Below, 26 T cell receptor beta chains from the same sample are listed, as sequenced in a study of cytomegalovirus exposure and HLA in healthy donors. The PCR made use of 60 Vbeta and 13 Jbeta primers. Clones were sequenced by immunoSEQ multiplex PCR, and TCRdb holds only the in-frame ones, with some missing. Among 150,000 or so clones listed, more than 75% were seen once. The sample was PBMCs. The receptors originated from a man aged 50-59 years in good health and CMV-seronegative.

The chain joins TRBV6-1 to TRBJ1-2; perhaps TRBD1 as D (5 bases). This CDR3 region has 14 residues. From germline, CDR1 is MNHNS and CDR2 SASEGT. The V end was cut by 7 bases, the J end by 4 bases, with 16 bases between. This chain's CDR3 is CASTPDNGGYGYTF. CDR3 sequence (DNA): TGTGCCAGCACCCCGGACAACGGGGGCTATGGCTACACCTTC.

This chain joins TRBV29-1 and TRBJ2-1; the match to TRBD2 covers 7 bases. In germline, CDR1 is SQVTM, CDR2 ANQGSEA. The CDR3 spans 13 residues. V lost 7 bases, J lost 0 bases, and 3 bases stayed unmatched. Written as DNA, the CDR3 is TGCAGCGGTGGACTAGTCTCCTACAATGAGCAGTTCTTC. Translating gives CSGGLVSYNEQFF.

The V and J genes are TRBV18 and TRBJ1-1; D is unclear. Between the trimmed V and J ends, which lost 3 bases and 1 base, there was a span of 9 bases. This CDR3 is built from 14 residues. Germline CDR1 KGHSH, CDR2 LQKENI. The DNA for the CDR3 is TGTGCCAGCTCACCCACGACAAAGAACACTGAAGCTTTCTTT. This sequence encodes CASSPTTKNTEAFF. The whole variable domain, remainder taken from reference TRBV18 and TRBJ1-1, is NAGVMQNPRHLVRRRGQEARLRCSPMKGHSHVYWYRQLPEEGLKFMVYLQKENIIDESGMPKERFSAEFPKEGPSILRIQQVVRGDSAAYFCASSPTTKNTEAFFGQGTRLTVV.

The chain couples TRBV6-1 to TRBJ2-7; 8 bases are a match to TRBD1. The germline V gene has CDR1 MNHNS and CDR2 SASEGT. The CDR3 runs 13 residues. With V trimmed by 7 bases and J by 6 bases, 8 bases remained unmatched. The chain's CDR3 is CASIVRGRPEQYF. As DNA, the CDR3 is TGTGCCAGCATTGTCAGGGGGCGCCCCGAGCAGTACTTC.

There are a few counts of this clone. This chain links TRBV5-1 with TRBJ2-3; the D gene is possibly TRBD2 (6 bases). The germline V gene has CDR1 SGHRS and CDR2 YFSETQ. This CDR3 region has 14 residues. The V gene lost 0 bases and the J gene lost 6 bases, with 11 bases spanning the gap. The CDR3 region is CASSLVSGSDTQYF. The CDR3 DNA reads TGCGCCAGCAGCTTGGTAAGCGGGTCGGATACGCAGTATTTT.

The chain links TRBV7-6 to TRBJ1-5, with D possibly being TRBD1 (6 bases). The CDR3 runs 16 residues. From germline, CDR1 is SGHVS and CDR2 FNYEAQ. V dropped 5 bases and J dropped 0 bases, with 14 bases sitting between them. CDR3 nucleotides: TGTGCCAGCAGCAAGGGGGGGGCAAGTAGCAATCAGCCCCAGCATTTT. Translation: CASSKGGASSNQPQHF.

The chain couples TRBV19 to TRBJ2-1, with TRBD1 matching 9 bases. Germline lookup yields CDR1 LNHDA and CDR2 SQIVND (reference sequence). The CDR3 loop spans 17 amino acids. V was pared by 6 bases and J by 4 bases, with 13 bases of the junction left unmatched. The CDR3 sequence: CASRHRTGEDRYNEQFF. The CDR3 bases are TGTGCCAGTAGACATCGGACAGGGGAGGATAGGTACAATGAGCAGTTCTTC. The whole variable domain, filled in from reference TRBV19 and TRBJ2-1, reads DGGITQSPKYLFRKEGQNVTLSCEQNLNHDAMYWYRQDPGQGLRLIYYSQIVNDFQKGDIAEGYSVSREKKESFPLTVTSAQKNPTAFYLCASRHRTGEDRYNEQFFGPGTRLTVL.

The chain links TRBV7-2 to TRBJ2-1; 7 bases are a match to TRBD1. The CDR3 covers 19 residues. The V gene's germline CDR1 is SGHTA and CDR2 FQGNSA. With 4 bases clipped from V and 1 base from J, the junction kept 16 bases outside the gene matches. This CDR3 reads CASSYDRVWRTASYNEQFF. The CDR3 nucleotides read TGTGCCAGCAGCTACGACAGGGTTTGGCGAACCGCTTCCTACAATGAGCAGTTCTTC.

The chain joins TRBV11-2 to TRBJ1-2, with D hard to call. Germline-derived CDR1 and CDR2 are SGHAT and FQNNGV. The CDR3 is 16 residues long. V lost 5 bases and J 5 bases, leaving 21 bases between the germline ends. The CDR3 DNA reads as TGTGCCAGCAGCCCAAACCGGGGTCCCCGGTTTTATGGCTACACCTTC. The encoded protein is CASSPNRGPRFYGYTF.

The chain is built from TRBV7-2 and TRBJ2-7, with D possibly matching TRBD1 (5 bases). V shed 2 bases and J shed 3 bases, with 11 bases lying between them. CDR1 SGHTA and CDR2 FQGNSA come from the germline V gene. The CDR3 sequence is 14 residues long. The CDR3 sequence: CASSLPGARYEQYF. In DNA, the CDR3 is TGTGCCAGCAGCTTACCTGGGGCTCGCTACGAGCAGTACTTC.

V usage is TRBV7-9 and J usage is TRBJ2-1; 11 bases are shared with TRBD2. This CDR3 has 16 amino acids. CDR1 and CDR2 from the germline V gene are SEHNR and FQNEAQ (reference sequence). J lost 4 bases, V lost 5 bases, and 7 bases had no gene match. The DNA of the CDR3 is TGTGCCAGCAGCCCCAAGACTAGCGGGGCGTACAATGAGCAGTTCTTC. The encoded protein is CASSPKTSGAYNEQFF.

The chain has TRBV9 and TRBJ1-5; no clear D. With 3 bases removed from V and 7 bases from J, the gap between germline ends came to 17 bases. The CDR3 has 15 amino acids. Germline CDR1 reads SGDLS; CDR2 reads YYNGEE. CDR3 bases: TGTGCCAGCAGCGACCCTCGAATTCGAGGACAGCCCCAGCATTTT. This gives the protein CASSDPRIRGQPQHF.

The V call is TRBV29-1, the J call TRBJ2-3; 8 nucleotides match TRBD2. The CDR3 totals 15 residues. Trimming took 5 bases from V and 3 from J; bases not matched to a gene: 10. The V gene's germline CDR1 is SQVTM and CDR2 ANQGSEA. The CDR3 here is CSVTPPGLGTDTQYF. The CDR3 coding sequence is TGCAGCGTTACCCCACCGGGACTAGGGACAGATACGCAGTATTTT.

V and J are TRBV4-1 and TRBJ1-1; D is uncertain. The V gene's germline CDR1 is MGHRA and CDR2 YSYEKL. V gave up 3 bases and J gave up 0 bases, with 8 bases separating them. The CDR3 extends over 14 amino acids. The CDR3 DNA reads TGCGCCAGCAGCCAGCAGAGGATGAACACTGAAGCTTTCTTT. Translated, it gives CASSQQRMNTEAFF.

V gene TRBV7-3 combines with J gene TRBJ2-7; 8 nucleotides match TRBD2. The CDR3 extends over 14 amino acids. Germline V gene lookup returns CDR1 SGHTA and CDR2 FQGTGA. With 4 bases clipped from V and 6 bases from J, the junction kept 8 bases outside the gene matches. Here the CDR3 reads CASSSLGTRVEQYF. The DNA of the CDR3 is TGTGCCAGCAGCTCCTTGGGGACTAGAGTCGAGCAGTACTTC.

This clone appeared a few times. V gene TRBV6-6 combines with J gene TRBJ1-4; no reliable D call. The CDR3 sequence is 15 residues long. V was shortened by 8 bases and J by 4 bases, with 17 bases between the two germline ends. Germline CDR1 and CDR2: MNHNY and SVGAGI (reference sequence). CDR3 sequence reads: CASRHPQLHNEKLFF. CDR3 DNA sequence: TGTGCCAGCCGTCACCCCCAACTACATAATGAAAAACTGTTTTTT.

The chain has TRBV6-5 and TRBJ1-2; a possible D gene is TRBD1 (6 bases). This CDR3 is built from 15 residues. Deletions cut 6 bases from V and 4 bases from J, with 18 bases between. Germline assignment: CDR1 MNHEY and CDR2 SVGAGI. DNA of the CDR3: TGTGCCAGCAGAGCGTCCAGGACAGCAGGCTATGGCTACACCTTC. The encoded protein is CASRASRTAGYGYTF.

CDR3 nucleotides: TGTGCCAGCAGCGCCCGACTAGCGGGGGGGCAAGAGACCCAGTACTTC. It codes for CASSARLAGGQETQYF. This chain links TRBV9 with TRBJ2-5; TRBD2 matches 14 bases. This CDR3 is 16 amino acids long. The ends lost 3 bases at V and 2 bases at J; junction bases unmatched: 3. Looked up from germline, CDR1 is SGDLS and CDR2 is YYNGEE. The variable domain in full, with the rest retrieved from reference TRBV9 and TRBJ2-5, is DSGVTQTPKHLITATGQRVTLRCSPRSGDLSVYWYQQSLDQGLQFLIQYYNGEERAKGNILERFSAQQFPDLHSELNLSSLELGDSALYFCASSARLAGGQETQYFGPGTRLLVL.

The CDR3 is CASSPRPSGGGNEQFF. CDR3 DNA sequence: TGTGCCAGCAGCCCTCGTCCTAGCGGGGGCGGGAATGAGCAGTTCTTC. The rearrangement links TRBV11-3 to TRBJ2-1, with 10 bases aligning to TRBD2. Germline V gene sequence: CDR1 SGHNT, CDR2 YENEEA. J lost 7 bases, V lost 5 bases, and 11 bases had no gene match. The CDR3 covers 16 residues. The variable domain in full, completed from reference TRBV11-3 and TRBJ2-1, reads EAGVVQSPRYKIIEKKQPVAFWCNPISGHNTLYWYLQNLGQGPELLIRYENEEAVDDSQLPKDRFSAERLKGVDSTLKIQPAELGDSAVYLCASSPRPSGGGNEQFFGPGTRLTVL.

This clone showed up just a few times. The rearrangement links TRBV2 to TRBJ2-1; maybe TRBD1 (5 bases). The CDR3 consists of 14 residues. Trimming stripped 4 bases from V and 0 bases from J, with 7 bases between. Looked up from germline, CDR1 is SNHLY and CDR2 is FYNNEI. CDR3 sequence (DNA): TGTGCCAGCAGTGTGCAGGGCTCCTACAATGAGCAGTTCTTC. Amino acids: CASSVQGSYNEQFF.

This clone was picked up a small number of times. CDR3 sequence reads: CASSLVPGDNTDTQYF. As DNA, the CDR3 is TGTGCCAGCAGCTTAGTCCCGGGGGATAACACAGATACGCAGTATTTT. The rearrangement uses TRBV7-8 and TRBJ2-3, with a weak D call TRBD2 (6 bases). V was cut by 1 base and J by 2 bases, with 13 bases left in between. CDR3 size: 16 residues. Germline values: CDR1 SGHVS, CDR2 FQNEAQ.

The J gene is TRBJ2-3, the V gene TRBV7-9; D gene ambiguous. The CDR3 has 17 residues. Germline CDR1 and CDR2: SEHNR and FQNEAQ (reference sequence). Trimming removed 1 base at V and 5 bases at J, with 19 bases between. The CDR3 sequence: CASSLEGLGEGLDTQYF. The CDR3, as DNA: TGTGCCAGCAGCTTAGAAGGCCTAGGTGAAGGCTTAGATACGCAGTATTTT.

In this sample, this clone turned up once. The chain is built from TRBV7-3 and TRBJ2-7; the match to TRBD2 covers 7 bases. Germline CDR1 SGHTA, CDR2 FQGTGA. The trim removed 5 bases at V and 3 bases at J, leaving 10 bases unmatched. CDR3 size: 15 residues. CDR3: CASSQGRGSYYEQYF. The CDR3 region has the DNA TGTGCCAGCAGCCAAGGGCGGGGGAGCTACTACGAGCAGTACTTC.

In its sample, this clone was seen many times. The V gene is TRBV19, the J gene TRBJ2-5, with D perhaps TRBD2 (6 bases). V was shortened by 9 bases and J by 4 bases, with 18 bases between the two germline ends. Germline-derived CDR1 and CDR2 are LNHDA and SQIVND (reference sequence). This CDR3 spans 14 amino acids. CDR3 nucleotide sequence: TGTGCCAGCCGGGACTTAGGGGCCCGAGAGACCCAGTACTTC. Translated, it gives CASRDLGARETQYF.

This chain uses TRBV7-8 with TRBJ2-2; 11 positions match TRBD2. Germline-derived CDR1 and CDR2 are SGHVS and FQNEAQ. Unmatched junction bases numbered 6, after V lost 1 base and J lost 5 bases. The CDR3 is 17 amino acids. CDR3 DNA: TGTGCCAGCAGCTTAGGAGGTAGCGGGGGGGCTACCGGGGAGCTGTTTTTT. It encodes CASSLGGSGGATGELFF.

This clone occurred once. The CDR3 loop reads CASSYDSFSDTQYF. CDR3 DNA sequence: TGTGCCAGCAGCTATGACAGTTTTTCAGATACGCAGTATTTT. The V and J genes are TRBV7-2 and TRBJ2-3, with a possible D match to TRBD1 (5 bases). The CDR3 is 14 residues long. V was clipped by 4 bases and J by 4 bases, with 12 bases between them. CDR1 is SGHTA, CDR2 FQGNSA, per germline.